This TCR beta chain was observed in a study of OX40 agonist ivuxolimab in advanced cancers. The table came from immunoSEQ multiplex PCR; TCRdb's copy has only in-frame clones and leaves some out. This sample yields fewer than 40,000 clones, of which more than 70% are seen a single time; approximately 0.9% belongs to the top ten. V lost 6 bases to trimming and J lost 4 bases, with 13 bases between them. CDR3 length: 14 residues. Germline CDR1 reads MDHEN; CDR2 reads SYDVKM. This chain joins TRBV28 and TRBJ1-5; D gene uncertain. The sequenced sample was CD4+ or CD8+ T cells sorted from blood, obtained in a trial of the OX40 agonist ivuxolimab. The TCR comes from an adult with an advanced solid tumor such as melanoma, head and neck, liver or kidney cancer. CDR3 coding DNA: TGTGCCAGCAGCCCCCCCCAGGCGAATCAGCCCCAGCATTTT. Residues: CASSPPQANQPQHF.